Detailed here is one TCR beta chain. What it recognizes is unknown. This record comes from a study of shared clonotypes between healthy human individuals. Broader study findings: Depth was large, yet rarefaction showed that sorted-subset sequencing was incomplete.

Sequencing used immunoSEQ multiplex PCR; TCRdb keeps in-frame clones, though not all of them. The sample has over a million clones, around three quarters seen once. V lost 3 bases to trimming and J lost 13 bases; unmatched junction nucleotides: 9. Germline CDR1 reads LGHNA; CDR2 reads YSLEER. There are 14 residues in the CDR3. Specimen: memory CD4+ T cells from PBMCs. Specified subset: CD45RA-negative fraction. The receptor's source is a man aged 18 to 35 in good health. Some clones in this sample may be carry-over from other donors' samples. The chain has TRBV4-3 and TRBJ2-2, with TRBD1 matching 9 bases. The CDR3 spells CASSQAPGQGWLFF. The CDR3 bases are TGCGCCAGCAGCCAGGCCCCCGGACAGGGGTGGCTGTTTTTT.